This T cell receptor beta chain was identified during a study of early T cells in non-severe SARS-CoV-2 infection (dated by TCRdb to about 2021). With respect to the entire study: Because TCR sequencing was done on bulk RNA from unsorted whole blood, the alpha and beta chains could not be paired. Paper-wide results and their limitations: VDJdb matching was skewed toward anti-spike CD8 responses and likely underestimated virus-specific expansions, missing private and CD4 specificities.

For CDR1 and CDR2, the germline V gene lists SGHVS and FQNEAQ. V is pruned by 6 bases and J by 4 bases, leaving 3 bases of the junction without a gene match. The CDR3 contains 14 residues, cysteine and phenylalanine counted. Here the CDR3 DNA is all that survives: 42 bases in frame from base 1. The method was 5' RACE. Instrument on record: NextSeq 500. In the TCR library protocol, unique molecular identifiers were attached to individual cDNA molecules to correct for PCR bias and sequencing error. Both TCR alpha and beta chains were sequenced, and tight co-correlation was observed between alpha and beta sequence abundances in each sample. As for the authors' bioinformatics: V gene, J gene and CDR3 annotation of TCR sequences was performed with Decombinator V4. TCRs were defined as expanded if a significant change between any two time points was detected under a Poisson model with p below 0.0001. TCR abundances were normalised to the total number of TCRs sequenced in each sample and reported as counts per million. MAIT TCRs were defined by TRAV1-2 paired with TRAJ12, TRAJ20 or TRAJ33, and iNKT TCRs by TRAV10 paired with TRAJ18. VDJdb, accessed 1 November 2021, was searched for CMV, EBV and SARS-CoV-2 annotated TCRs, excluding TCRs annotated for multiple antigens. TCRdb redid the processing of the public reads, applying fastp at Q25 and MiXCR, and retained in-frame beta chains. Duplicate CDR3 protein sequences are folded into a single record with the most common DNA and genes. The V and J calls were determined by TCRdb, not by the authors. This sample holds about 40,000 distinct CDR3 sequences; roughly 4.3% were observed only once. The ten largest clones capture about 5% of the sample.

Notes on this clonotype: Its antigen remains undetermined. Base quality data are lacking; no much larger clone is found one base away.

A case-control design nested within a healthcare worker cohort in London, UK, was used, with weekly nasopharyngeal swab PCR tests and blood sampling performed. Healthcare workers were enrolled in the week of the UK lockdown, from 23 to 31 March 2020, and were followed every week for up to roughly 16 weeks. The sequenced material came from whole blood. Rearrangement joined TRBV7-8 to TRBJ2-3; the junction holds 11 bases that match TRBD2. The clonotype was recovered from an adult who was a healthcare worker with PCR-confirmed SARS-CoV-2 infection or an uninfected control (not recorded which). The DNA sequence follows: TGTGCCAGCAGTCCGGGACTAGCGGCAGATACGCAGTATTTT. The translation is CASSPGLAADTQYF. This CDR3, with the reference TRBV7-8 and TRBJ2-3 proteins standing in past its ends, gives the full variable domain GAGVSQSPRYKVAKRGQDVALRCDPISGHVSLFWYQQALGQGPEFLTYFQNEAQLDKSGLPSDRFFAERPEGSVSTLKIQRTQQEDSAVYLCASSPGLAADTQYFGPGTRLTVL.